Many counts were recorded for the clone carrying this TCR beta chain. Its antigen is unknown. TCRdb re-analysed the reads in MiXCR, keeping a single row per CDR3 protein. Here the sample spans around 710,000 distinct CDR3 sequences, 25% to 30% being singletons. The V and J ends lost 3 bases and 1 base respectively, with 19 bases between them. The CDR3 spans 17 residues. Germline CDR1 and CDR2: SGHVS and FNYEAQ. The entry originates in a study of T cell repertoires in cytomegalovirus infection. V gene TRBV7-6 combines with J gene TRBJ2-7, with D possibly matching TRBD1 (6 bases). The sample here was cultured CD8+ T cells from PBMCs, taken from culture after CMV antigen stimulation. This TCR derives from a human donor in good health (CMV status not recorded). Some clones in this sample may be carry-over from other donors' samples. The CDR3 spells CASSFSCGTGCSYEQYF. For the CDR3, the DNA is TGTGCCAGCAGCTTTTCCTGCGGAACAGGGTGTTCCTACGAGCAGTACTTC.